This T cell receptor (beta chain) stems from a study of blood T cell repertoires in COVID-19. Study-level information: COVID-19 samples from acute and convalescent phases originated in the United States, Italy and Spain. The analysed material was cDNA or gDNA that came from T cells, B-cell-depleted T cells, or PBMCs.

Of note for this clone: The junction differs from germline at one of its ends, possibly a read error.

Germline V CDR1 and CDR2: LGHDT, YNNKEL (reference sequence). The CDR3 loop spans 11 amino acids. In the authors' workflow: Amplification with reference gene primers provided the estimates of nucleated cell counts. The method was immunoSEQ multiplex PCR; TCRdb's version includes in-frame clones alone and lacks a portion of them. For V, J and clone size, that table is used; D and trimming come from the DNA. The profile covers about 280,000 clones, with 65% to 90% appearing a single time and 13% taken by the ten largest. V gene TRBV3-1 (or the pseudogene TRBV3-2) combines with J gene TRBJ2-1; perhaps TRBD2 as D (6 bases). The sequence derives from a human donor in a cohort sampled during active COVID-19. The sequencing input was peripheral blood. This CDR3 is CASSQGGTFLF. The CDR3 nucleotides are TGTGCCAGCAGCCAAGGTGGGACTTTTCTCTTC.